The clone carrying this T cell receptor (beta chain) came up once. The antigen remains undetermined. This specimen belongs to a study of B cell selection in AIRE deficiency. Study findings and constraints: Shared Treg sequences were biased toward short CDR3s with few non-templated nucleotide insertions. About 33% of healthy-donor shared Treg TCRbeta sequences appeared in patient Tconv cells.

In the original workflow: Conventional T cell pools: 100,000 to 120,000 distinct patient, about 150,000 donor TCRbeta sequences. The method was immunoSEQ multiplex PCR; TCRdb's version includes in-frame clones alone and lacks a portion of them. Clone size and the V and J calls come from that table; the DNA yielded D and trimming. The table records roughly 24,000 clones, 96% of them present only once. This CDR3 is 14 amino acids long. Germline V CDR1 and CDR2: SGHAT, FQNNGV. The V end lost 3 bases, the J end lost 0 bases, and 8 bases lay between the germline ends. Conventional CD4 T cells were sorted as CD4+CD127+ cells.

The TCR was taken from a human donor in good health. The sample was CD4+CD127+ conventional T cells sorted from PBMCs. The chain has TRBV11-2 and TRBJ1-1; D not resolved. As DNA, the CDR3 is TGTGCCAGCAGCTTTATACAGTTGAACACTGAAGCTTTCTTT. It encodes CASSFIQLNTEAFF. Filled out from reference TRBV11-2 and TRBJ1-1, the complete variable domain reads EAGVAQSPRYKIIEKRQSVAFWCNPISGHATLYWYQQILGQGPKLLIQFQNNGVVDDSQLPKDRFSAERLKGVDSTLKIQPAKLEDSAVYLCASSFIQLNTEAFFGQGTRLTVV.